This T cell receptor beta chain is drawn from a study of blood T cell repertoires in COVID-19. The wider study: The United States, Italy and Spain supplied acute and convalescent COVID-19 samples. Sample material is recorded as cDNA or gDNA derived from T cells, B-cell-depleted T cells, or PBMCs.

Assay used: immunoSEQ multiplex PCR; TCRdb lists only in-frame clones, some missing. Of 75,000 to 100,000 clones in the sample, 75% to 90% were seen once. The sample was peripheral blood. This TCR came from an elderly woman with acute or convalescent COVID-19.

CDR3 amino acids: CASRSEGRGGDEQYF. The CDR3, as DNA: TGTGCCAGCAGGAGTGAAGGGCGGGGGGGTGACGAGCAGTACTTC. The chain uses TRBV6-5 and TRBJ2-7, with 9 bases that match TRBD2. The ends lost 6 bases at V and 5 bases at J; junction bases unmatched: 11. There are 15 residues in the CDR3. CDR1 and CDR2 (germline): MNHEY, SVGAGI.